These 3 T cell receptor beta chains came from one sample sequenced in a study of T cell changes during pregnancy in multiple sclerosis. Data came from immunoSEQ multiplex PCR; TCRdb stores just in-frame clones and leaves some out. Seen here are roughly 60,000 clones, 91% observed once, and the top ten hold around 0.8%. The sequencing used CD4+ T cells from peripheral blood mononuclear cells, collected in the first trimester of pregnancy. The receptors were gathered from a female donor with multiple sclerosis, enrolled in a pregnancy study.

J is TRBJ1-1 and V is TRBV7-2; D not resolved. The CDR3 is made up of 12 amino acids. V shed 3 bases and J shed 6 bases, with 8 bases lying between them. Looked up from germline, CDR1 is SGHTA and CDR2 is FQGNSA. The CDR3 sequence: CASSFDRAEAFF. The CDR3 DNA reads as TGTGCCAGCAGCTTTGATCGGGCTGAAGCTTTCTTT.

J is TRBJ2-1 and V is TRBV5-1; 9 nucleotides align to TRBD1. The CDR3 loop spans 15 amino acids. V lost 0 bases to trimming and J lost 7 bases; unmatched junction nucleotides: 5. The V gene's germline CDR1 is SGHRS and CDR2 YFSETQ. The CDR3 bases are TGCGCCAGCAGCTTGGGCGGGACAGGGTCGAATGAGCAGTTCTTC. Its protein product is CASSLGGTGSNEQFF.

The chain links TRBV2 to TRBJ2-7, with 7 bases aligning to TRBD1. Germline V lookup: CDR1 SNHLY, CDR2 FYNNEI. Trimming removed 5 bases from V and 0 bases from J; junction bases left unmatched: 7. The CDR3 contains 15 residues. The CDR3 nucleotides are TGTGCCAGCAGTATACAGGGGACGGGCTCCTACGAGCAGTACTTC. This codes for CASSIQGTGSYEQYF.